There are many counts of the clone carrying this T cell receptor beta chain. Trimming took 3 bases from V and 7 from J, leaving 9 bases between them. The CDR3 totals 12 residues. CDR1 is LGHDT, CDR2 YNNKEL, per germline (reference sequence). The data were obtained in a study of T cells in Graves' hyperthyroidism and ophthalmopathy. Amplified TCR beta CDR3 regions came from RNA transcripts. The TCR CDR3 first-round RT-PCR relied on the HTBI primer set. TCRdb processed the multiplex PCR reads anew with MiXCR; each CDR3 protein has one entry. The sample lists 390,000 or so distinct CDR3 sequences, around 15% seen once, with roughly 13% in the top ten.

The sequencing input was blood. This receptor was identified in a man between 18 and 35 years old with Graves' ophthalmopathy. The genes are TRBV3-1 and TRBJ2-5; unclear D gene. The CDR3: CASSQGIGTQYF. CDR3 coding DNA: TGTGCCAGCAGCCAGGGGATTGGGACCCAGTACTTC.